This T cell receptor beta chain was obtained from a study of blood T cell repertoires in COVID-19. This clone appeared a single time. CDR3 length equals 16 residues. The V end was cut by 3 bases, the J end by 3 bases, with 18 bases between. Per germline, CDR1 MNHEY and CDR2 SVGEGT. Original processing methods: Estimation of nucleated cell counts was performed using reference gene primer amplification. Generated by immunoSEQ multiplex PCR, the TCRdb table keeps only in-frame clones and is missing some. Clone size and the V and J calls come from that table; the DNA yielded D and trimming. The top ten clones hold about 4.5% of a sample with 75,000 to 100,000 clones, over 70% of them seen once.

The chain joins TRBV6-2 or TRBV6-3 to TRBJ2-7; possibly TRBD1 for D (6 bases). The sequenced sample consisted of peripheral blood. The sequence was obtained from a man aged 55 to 69 with acute or convalescent COVID-19. The CDR3 bases are TGTGCCAGCAGTTATTGGGCAGGGGAAGGGTTCTACGAGCAGTACTTC. This encodes CASSYWAGEGFYEQYF.